This TCR beta chain was sequenced during a study of T cell responses to AZD1222 COVID-19 vaccine. Study-level results: Every sample of the repertoires postdated the peak T cell response.

A note on this clone: Its antigen remains unknown.

Produced via immunoSEQ multiplex PCR; TCRdb's table is partial and in-frame only. This sample has under 200,000 clones, with around nine tenths found just once. There are 18 residues in the CDR3. V lost 0 bases and J 6 bases, leaving 21 bases between the germline ends. The sample consisted of peripheral blood, taken 28 days after the second AZD1222 dose. The receptor was isolated from an adult who received the AZD1222 COVID-19 vaccine. The J gene is TRBJ1-5, the V gene TRBV23-1; D remains unclear. TRBV23-1 is noted as an ORF with a role that remains uncertain. CDR3 amino acids: CASSQSFAGEGKGQPQHF. CDR3 sequence (DNA): TGCGCCAGCAGTCAATCGTTTGCAGGTGAGGGCAAAGGTCAGCCCCAGCATTTT.